This is a list of T cell receptor beta chains from one sample in a study of blood T cell repertoires in COVID-19. Assay used: immunoSEQ multiplex PCR; TCRdb lists only in-frame clones, some missing. Of roughly 140,000 clones in the sample, 65% to 90% were seen once. Specimen: peripheral blood. The receptor set was obtained from a man aged 55 to 70 with active or convalescent COVID-19. CDR3s include the opening cysteine and the closing phenylalanine or tryptophan. D genes are given only for firm matches. Expanded clones get a size class; other rows say once, few or many, or leave the size out.

j_call: TRBJ2-1
d_call: -
clone_size: -
v_call: TRBV5-4
cdr3_nt: TGTGCCAGCAGCCAAACAGCCAATGAGCAGTTCTTC
cdr3_aa: CASSQTANEQFF

j_call: TRBJ1-1
d_call: TRBD1
clone_size: -
v_call: TRBV6-1
cdr3_nt: TGTGCCAGCAGTGGGGGGACAGGGTGGGGCACTGAAGCTTTCTTT
cdr3_aa: CASSGGTGWGTEAFF

j_call: TRBJ2-1
d_call: TRBD2
clone_size: -
v_call: TRBV24-1
cdr3_nt: TGTGCCACCAGTGATCCCCGGTTAGCGGGAAATCGGGATGAGCAGTTCTTC
cdr3_aa: CATSDPRLAGNRDEQFF

j_call: TRBJ2-5
d_call: TRBD2
clone_size: -
v_call: TRBV11-3
cdr3_nt: TGTGCCAGCAGCCCTAAACCGGGACTAGCGGGGGAAGGCGGAGAGACCCAGTACTTC
cdr3_aa: CASSPKPGLAGEGGETQYF

j_call: TRBJ1-2
d_call: -
clone_size: -
v_call: TRBV14
cdr3_nt: TGTGCCAGCAGCCAAGCTCGGAGTGCGCCCTATGGCTACACCTTC
cdr3_aa: CASSQARSAPYGYTF

j_call: TRBJ1-2
d_call: TRBD1
clone_size: -
v_call: TRBV11-2
cdr3_nt: TGTGCCAGCAGCCCCAGGGGGCCAACGGCATCCGGCTACACCTTC
cdr3_aa: CASSPRGPTASGYTF

j_call: TRBJ2-5
d_call: TRBD2
clone_size: few
v_call: TRBV7-6
cdr3_nt: TGTGCCAGCAGCCTAGAGGCCCCCGGGAGGGAGACCCAGTACTTC
cdr3_aa: CASSLEAPGRETQYF

j_call: TRBJ1-5
d_call: TRBD1
clone_size: few
v_call: TRBV7-2
cdr3_nt: TGTGCCAGCAGCGACGGACAGGGCTATCAGCCCCAGCATTTT
cdr3_aa: CASSDGQGYQPQHF

j_call: TRBJ1-1
d_call: -
clone_size: -
v_call: TRBV27
cdr3_nt: TGTGCCAGCAGTTATTTCCCAGGGGCCACTGAAGCTTTCTTT
cdr3_aa: CASSYFPGATEAFF

j_call: TRBJ1-2
d_call: TRBD1
clone_size: -
v_call: TRBV30
cdr3_nt: TGTGCCTGGACAGGGGGCCAGGGCTACACCTTC
cdr3_aa: CAWTGGQGYTF

j_call: TRBJ1-1
d_call: -
clone_size: -
v_call: TRBV5-5
cdr3_nt: TGTGCCAGCAGTTTTGTCGGGGACACTGAAGCTTTCTTT
cdr3_aa: CASSFVGDTEAFF

j_call: TRBJ2-1
d_call: TRBD2
clone_size: once
v_call: TRBV7-8
cdr3_nt: TGTGCCAGCAGCCAAAGCGGGACTCAAAACAATGAGCAGTTCTTC
cdr3_aa: CASSQSGTQNNEQFF

j_call: TRBJ2-7
d_call: -
clone_size: few
v_call: TRBV10-1
cdr3_nt: TGCGCCAGCAGTAACGTTGTGCTGACAGGCGAGCAGTACTTC
cdr3_aa: CASSNVVLTGEQYF

j_call: TRBJ1-1
d_call: -
clone_size: -
v_call: TRBV7-8
cdr3_nt: TGTGCCAGCAGCTTCTACGGGGGACCGAACACTGAAGCTTTCTTT
cdr3_aa: CASSFYGGPNTEAFF

j_call: TRBJ2-3
d_call: -
clone_size: -
v_call: TRBV3-1/TRBV3-2
cdr3_nt: TGTGCCAGCAGCCAAGATCTAGTCGGATACGATACGCAGTATTTT
cdr3_aa: CASSQDLVGYDTQYF

j_call: TRBJ1-5
d_call: -
clone_size: -
v_call: TRBV12-3/TRBV12-4
cdr3_nt: TGTGCCAGCAGCTCCACGTCGGTCGGGCCCCAGCATTTT
cdr3_aa: CASSSTSVGPQHF

j_call: TRBJ1-2
d_call: -
clone_size: -
v_call: TRBV6-2/TRBV6-3
cdr3_nt: TGTGCCAGCAGTTCACGGGATGGTGGGGACTATGGCTACACCTTC
cdr3_aa: CASSSRDGGDYGYTF

j_call: TRBJ2-3
d_call: -
clone_size: few
v_call: TRBV5-1
cdr3_nt: TGCGCCAGCAGCTCGGCAGGGCACACAGATACGCAGTATTTT
cdr3_aa: CASSSAGHTDTQYF

j_call: TRBJ1-2
d_call: -
clone_size: -
v_call: TRBV18
cdr3_nt: TGTGCCAGCTCACCGACCGACTGGATGGATGGCTACACCTTC
cdr3_aa: CASSPTDWMDGYTF

j_call: TRBJ2-5
d_call: -
clone_size: -
v_call: TRBV11-3
cdr3_nt: TGTGCCAGCAGCGGCCTGGGCGAGACCCAGTACTTC
cdr3_aa: CASSGLGETQYF

j_call: TRBJ2-5
d_call: TRBD2
clone_size: -
v_call: TRBV5-4
cdr3_nt: TGTGCCAGCAGCCCCGGACTAGCGGGAAGGATCGAGACCCAGTACTTC
cdr3_aa: CASSPGLAGRIETQYF

j_call: TRBJ1-4
d_call: TRBD1
clone_size: -
v_call: TRBV27
cdr3_nt: TGTGCCAGCAGTTTAACGTTGGAGGGGGCGAATGAAAAACTGTTTTTT
cdr3_aa: CASSLTLEGANEKLFF

j_call: TRBJ1-5
d_call: TRBD1
clone_size: -
v_call: TRBV4-1
cdr3_nt: TGCGCCAGCAGCCAAGATCTTTTGGGACAGGGGACCCAGCCCCAGCATTTT
cdr3_aa: CASSQDLLGQGTQPQHF

j_call: TRBJ2-7
d_call: -
clone_size: -
v_call: TRBV12-3/TRBV12-4
cdr3_nt: TGTGCCAGCAGTTACGGGGGGCCGGTAGAGCAGTACTTC
cdr3_aa: CASSYGGPVEQYF

j_call: TRBJ2-1
d_call: TRBD1
clone_size: -
v_call: TRBV30
cdr3_nt: TGTGCCGGCCGGGACAGGGTCTCCTACAATGAGCAGTTCTTC
cdr3_aa: CAGRDRVSYNEQFF

j_call: TRBJ1-2
d_call: TRBD1
clone_size: -
v_call: TRBV7-2
cdr3_nt: TGTGCCAGCGAGCTTAGGGTGGCAGGGGGTGATGGCTACACCTTC
cdr3_aa: CASELRVAGGDGYTF

j_call: TRBJ2-2
d_call: -
clone_size: -
v_call: TRBV11-2
cdr3_nt: TGTGCCAGCAGCTATGGCGCGGGAAACACCGGGGAGCTGTTTTTT
cdr3_aa: CASSYGAGNTGELFF

j_call: TRBJ2-6
d_call: -
clone_size: -
v_call: TRBV9
cdr3_nt: TGTGCCAGCAGCATCTGGAGCTCTGGGGCCAACGTCCTGACTTTC
cdr3_aa: CASSIWSSGANVLTF

j_call: TRBJ1-5
d_call: TRBD1
clone_size: once
v_call: TRBV5-1
cdr3_nt: TGCGCCAGCAGCTTAGGGACAGGGCACCAGCCCCAGCATTTT
cdr3_aa: CASSLGTGHQPQHF

j_call: TRBJ2-6
d_call: -
clone_size: once
v_call: TRBV18
cdr3_nt: TGTGCCAGCTCATCAAGGCGGCGTACTTCTGGGGCCAACGTCCTGACTTTC
cdr3_aa: CASSSRRRTSGANVLTF

j_call: TRBJ1-1
d_call: -
clone_size: -
v_call: TRBV6-6
cdr3_nt: TGTGCCAGCAGTTTCGGAGGGGTGAACACTGAAGCTTTCTTT
cdr3_aa: CASSFGGVNTEAFF

j_call: TRBJ1-1
d_call: TRBD1
clone_size: few
v_call: TRBV4-3
cdr3_nt: TGCGCCAGCAGCCACGTGCGCGGGACAGGGAACACTGAAGCTTTCTTT
cdr3_aa: CASSHVRGTGNTEAFF

j_call: TRBJ1-1
d_call: -
clone_size: -
v_call: TRBV12-3/TRBV12-4
cdr3_nt: TGTGCCAGCCGGGGGGACAAGAACACTGAAGCTTTCTTT
cdr3_aa: CASRGDKNTEAFF

j_call: TRBJ2-5
d_call: -
clone_size: -
v_call: TRBV20-1
cdr3_nt: TGCAGTGCTAGTGATCGAGACTACCTGGAGACCCAGTACTTC
cdr3_aa: CSASDRDYLETQYF

j_call: TRBJ2-3
d_call: -
clone_size: -
v_call: TRBV19
cdr3_nt: TGTGCCAGCAGAAGATCTAGCACAGATACGCAGTATTTT
cdr3_aa: CASRRSSTDTQYF

j_call: TRBJ1-2
d_call: -
clone_size: -
v_call: TRBV5-1
cdr3_nt: TGCGCCAGCAGCTTGACCCTACCAAACTATGGCTACACCTTC
cdr3_aa: CASSLTLPNYGYTF

j_call: TRBJ2-1
d_call: TRBD2
clone_size: once
v_call: TRBV19
cdr3_nt: TGTGCCAGTAGTATAGGGACTAGCGGGGGCAGGGATGAGCAGTTCTTC
cdr3_aa: CASSIGTSGGRDEQFF

j_call: TRBJ1-2
d_call: -
clone_size: once
v_call: TRBV7-9
cdr3_nt: TGTGCCAGCAGCTTGGTAGCAGACTATGGCTACACCTTC
cdr3_aa: CASSLVADYGYTF

j_call: TRBJ1-2
d_call: -
clone_size: -
v_call: TRBV4-3
cdr3_nt: TGCGCCAGCAGCCAAGATTGGGTCAAGGGGTCTGGCTACACCTTC
cdr3_aa: CASSQDWVKGSGYTF

j_call: TRBJ2-7
d_call: TRBD2
clone_size: -
v_call: TRBV6-2/TRBV6-3
cdr3_nt: TGTGCCAGCATCCCGGGGGGGGGACTTGTTTCCTACGAGCAGTACTTC
cdr3_aa: CASIPGGGLVSYEQYF

j_call: TRBJ1-1
d_call: -
clone_size: -
v_call: TRBV7-2
cdr3_nt: TGTGCCAGCAGCTTAAGGTATGGAGGTACTGAAGCTTTCTTT
cdr3_aa: CASSLRYGGTEAFF

j_call: TRBJ2-7
d_call: -
clone_size: -
v_call: TRBV18
cdr3_nt: TGTGCCAGCTCAATGACATCGGACTCCTACGAGCAGTACTTC
cdr3_aa: CASSMTSDSYEQYF

j_call: TRBJ1-2
d_call: TRBD1
clone_size: -
v_call: TRBV7-9
cdr3_nt: TGTGCCAGCAGCCAAGGACAGGCGTCATCTGGCTACACCTTC
cdr3_aa: CASSQGQASSGYTF

j_call: TRBJ1-1
d_call: -
clone_size: -
v_call: TRBV6-7
cdr3_nt: TGTGCCACAAACAGGTTGGGTAACACTGAAGCTTTCTTT
cdr3_aa: CATNRLGNTEAFF

j_call: TRBJ1-4
d_call: -
clone_size: -
v_call: TRBV10-3
cdr3_nt: TGTGCCATCAGTGGAGACACGGGGGGGAAACTGTTTTTT
cdr3_aa: CAISGDTGGKLFF

j_call: TRBJ2-1
d_call: -
clone_size: -
v_call: TRBV27
cdr3_nt: TGTGCCAGCAGTCCGGGCGATACAGCCGCCAGGGCGCAGTTCTTC
cdr3_aa: CASSPGDTAARAQFF

j_call: TRBJ1-3
d_call: TRBD1
clone_size: -
v_call: TRBV6-5
cdr3_nt: TGTGCCAGCAGACTGACAGGGCTGGTTGGAAACACCATATATTTT
cdr3_aa: CASRLTGLVGNTIYF

j_call: TRBJ1-3
d_call: -
clone_size: -
v_call: TRBV3-1/TRBV3-2
cdr3_nt: TGTGCCAGCAGCCAAGAAGGGACAAGAAACGGAAACACCATATATTTT
cdr3_aa: CASSQEGTRNGNTIYF

j_call: TRBJ1-2
d_call: TRBD1
clone_size: -
v_call: TRBV5-5
cdr3_nt: TGTGCCAGCAGCTTAGGGGGACAGGGAAACTATGGCTACACCTTC
cdr3_aa: CASSLGGQGNYGYTF